The rows below give T cell receptor beta chains drawn from one sample of a study of T cells after posttransplantation cyclophosphamide. Only in-frame clones appear in the TCRdb table, and some are missing; sequencing was by immunoSEQ multiplex PCR. Reported are about 40,000 clones, none seen only once; the ten largest carry approximately 5%. The material sequenced was PBMCs. These receptors were collected from a woman between 50 and 59 years old in good health and a related stem cell transplant donor. The CDR3 runs from the conserved cysteine through the conserved F or W. Each record gives: clone size, V gene, J gene, CDR3 length, D gene, CDR3 protein, CDR3 DNA. The D gene is left open where the match is weak. The size field reads once, few, many, or a class for an expanded clone.

>many|TRBV13|TRBJ2-7|16|TRBD1
CASSLGLQGGSYEQYF
TGTGCCAGCAGCCTCGGGCTACAGGGGGGCTCCTACGAGCAGTACTTC
>many|TRBV18|TRBJ1-2|14|NA
CASSPLGQNYGYTF
TGTGCCAGCTCACCACTAGGACAGAACTATGGCTACACCTTC
>many|TRBV27|TRBJ1-1|13|NA
CASSGTRNTEAFF
TGTGCCAGCAGTGGTACAAGGAACACTGAAGCTTTCTTT
>many|TRBV4-1|TRBJ1-1|18|TRBD1
CASSQKTVGQGMNTEAFF
TGCGCCAGCAGCCAAAAGACGGTCGGACAGGGCATGAACACTGAAGCTTTCTTT
>many|TRBV19|TRBJ2-3|13|NA
CASSASNRDTQYF
TGTGCCAGTAGTGCTAGCAACAGAGATACGCAGTATTTT
>many|TRBV28|TRBJ1-2|15|NA
CASSLARGWAYGYTF
TGTGCCAGCAGTCTTGCTCGGGGTTGGGCGTATGGCTACACCTTC
>many|TRBV4-1|TRBJ1-3|14|TRBD1
CASSRTGAVDTIYF
TGCGCCAGCAGCCGGACAGGCGCCGTGGACACCATATATTTT
>many|TRBV10-1|TRBJ2-3|11|NA
CASSQTDTQYF
TGCGCCAGCAGCCAAACAGATACGCAGTATTTT
>many|TRBV6-5|TRBJ2-5|15|TRBD2
CASSSSGTSFQTQYF
TGTGCCAGCAGTTCGTCCGGGACTAGCTTTCAGACCCAGTACTTC
>many|TRBV18|TRBJ2-1|18|NA
CASSPRYQSGLTYNEQFF
TGTGCCAGCTCACCACGGTATCAGTCGGGACTGACCTACAATGAGCAGTTCTTC
>many|TRBV7-3|TRBJ2-3|16|TRBD2
CASSTSTSGGQDTQYF
TGTGCCAGCAGCACAAGTACCAGCGGGGGACAAGATACGCAGTATTTT
>many|TRBV7-9|TRBJ1-1|17|TRBD1
CASSPPGQGLMNTEAFF
TGTGCCAGCAGCCCTCCGGGACAGGGTTTAATGAACACTGAAGCTTTCTTT
>few|TRBV9|TRBJ2-5|9|NA
CASGQPQYF
TGTGCCAGCGGCCAACCCCAGTACTTC
>many|TRBV5-4|TRBJ1-2|13|TRBD1
CASSRGQGRGYTF
TGTGCCAGCAGCCGAGGACAGGGTCGAGGCTACACCTTC
>many|TRBV11-2|TRBJ2-3|14|NA
CASSPLQVTDTQYF
TGTGCCAGCAGCCCGCTCCAGGTCACAGATACGCAGTATTTT
>few|TRBV5-1|TRBJ2-1|16|TRBD2
CAGSLASGGGNNEQFF
TGCGCCGGCAGCTTGGCTAGCGGGGGGGGAAACAATGAGCAGTTCTTC
>many|TRBV28|TRBJ1-1|14|NA
CASRGGPKNTEAFF
TGTGCCAGCAGGGGGGGACCGAAGAACACTGAAGCTTTCTTT
>many|TRBV7-2|TRBJ1-5|14|NA
CASSLGQGSQPQHF
TGTGCCAGCAGCTTAGGTCAGGGGAGTCAGCCCCAGCATTTT